This T cell receptor beta chain was sequenced during a study of metastatic and nonmetastatic thyroid tumors. CDR3 size: 14 residues. The germline CDR1 and CDR2 sequences are LNHDA and SQIVND (reference sequence). The ends lost 3 bases at V and 8 bases at J; junction bases unmatched: 6. Treatment of any kind had been given to no patient before thyroid surgery. With MiXCR, TCRdb reprocessed the PCR reads. This sample has fewer than 7,500 clones; just under 30% occur once, and the top ten carry approximately 19%. This clone was observed a few times. This chain links TRBV19 with TRBJ1-2, with TRBD1 matching over 10 bases. This sequence originates from a female donor with papillary thyroid cancer or a benign thyroid nodule (not recorded which). Some clones in this sample may be carry-over from other donors' samples. The sample taken for sequencing was tumor tissue. The CDR3 reads CASSIAGQGKGYTF. CDR3 bases: TGTGCCAGTAGTATTGCGGGACAGGGGAAAGGCTACACCTTC.